Sequencing of this T cell receptor (beta chain) was carried out in a study of OX40 agonist ivuxolimab in advanced cancers. Study details: Each dose-escalation patient presented with hepatocellular carcinoma, melanoma, renal cell or head and neck cancer. Whole-study findings and limits: Normalized T-cell clonal expansion was also low in a subset of nonresponders. Expanded clones were, on average, more numerous in CD8+ T cells than in CD4+.

Generated by immunoSEQ multiplex PCR, the TCRdb table keeps only in-frame clones and is missing some. The table has about 120,000 clones, approximately 90% seen once. Comments on this clone: Its antigen is unidentified.

The CDR3 spans 16 residues. Germline assignment: CDR1 SGHRS and CDR2 YFSETQ. V was cut by 3 bases and J by 0 bases, with 13 bases left in between. The starting material was CD4+ or CD8+ T cells sorted from blood, obtained in a trial of the OX40 agonist ivuxolimab. This receptor was obtained from an adult with an advanced solid tumor such as melanoma, head and neck, liver or kidney cancer. This chain links TRBV5-1 with TRBJ2-1; possibly TRBD1 for D (6 bases). The DNA for the CDR3 is TGCGCCAGCAGCTCCCAGGGGTCGAGCTCCTACAATGAGCAGTTCTTC. Its translation is CASSSQGSSSYNEQFF.